One and the same sample provided the 25 T cell receptor beta chains below, sequenced in a study of Graves' ophthalmopathy and Graves' hyperthyroidism. Amplification from RNA transcripts yielded the TCR beta CDR3 regions. Scientists carried out first-round RT-PCR using HTBI primers and then a second-round multiplex PCR. Each CDR3 protein is one row after TCRdb ran MiXCR on the multiplex PCR reads. The sample has about 1.2 million distinct CDR3 sequences, less than 45% seen once; the top ten hold 11%. Sequencing was carried out using peripheral blood or thyroid tissue (not recorded which). The receptors shown here come from an adult man with Graves' hyperthyroidism.

There are a few counts of this clonotype. This may come from a read error, since a much larger clone is one base off. V gene TRBV10-3 combines with J gene TRBJ2-6; D may be TRBD1 (5 bases). CDR1 is ENHRY and CDR2 is SYGVKD in the germline V gene. This CDR3 comprises 16 residues. V was trimmed by 3 bases and J by 0 bases, leaving 9 bases between them. Written as DNA, the CDR3 is TGTGCCATCAGTGACTCGGACAACTCTGGGGCCAACGTCCTGACTTTC. It translates to CAISDSDNSGANVLTF.

The genes are TRBV14 and TRBJ1-1, with TRBD1 as a possible D gene (5 bases). There are 15 residues in the CDR3. Trimming shortened V by 4 bases and J by 1 base, and 13 bases separated the two germline ends. CDR1 is SGHDN and CDR2 is FVKESK in the germline V gene. The CDR3 DNA is TGTGCCAGCAGCCCCATGGGGGAGGCGAACACTGAAGCTTTCTTT. It translates to CASSPMGEANTEAFF.

V is TRBV5-1 and J is TRBJ1-5; D is unclear. Germline V lookup: CDR1 SGHRS, CDR2 YFSETQ. CDR3 size: 16 residues. Between the trimmed V and J ends, which lost 3 bases and 11 bases, there was a span of 24 bases. The DNA of the CDR3 is TGCGCCAGCAGCTCACTGACTAGCGGGAGGAGAGAGACCCAGCATTTT. Translation: CASSSLTSGRRETQHF.

About this clonotype itself: Just one base apart from a much larger clone, this may be a read error. V usage is TRBV7-9 and J usage is TRBJ2-5; unclear D gene. The germline V gene encodes CDR1 SEHNR and CDR2 FQNEAQ (reference sequence). The V end was cut by 2 bases, the J end by 5 bases, with 12 bases between. This CDR3 contains 14 residues. The chain's CDR3 is CASSLIGPGETQYF. The CDR3 region has the DNA TGTGCCAGCAGCTTAATCGGCCCCGGGGAGACCCAGTACTTC.

The chain is built from TRBV29-1 and TRBJ1-3; 10 bases are a match to TRBD1. Per the germline V gene, CDR1 is SQVTM and CDR2 is ANQGSEA. Trimming removed 6 bases from V and 8 bases from J; junction bases left unmatched: 7. The CDR3 loop spans 13 amino acids. The CDR3 protein is CSVDDRGRYTIYF. The CDR3 nucleotides read TGCAGCGTCGATGACAGGGGGCGTTACACCATATATTTT.

The V gene is TRBV7-2, the J gene TRBJ2-1; TRBD1 might be the D (5 bases). The CDR3 covers 11 residues. With 7 bases removed from V and 8 bases from J, the gap between germline ends came to 9 bases. The V gene's germline CDR1 is SGHTA and CDR2 FQGNSA. DNA of the CDR3: TGTGCCAGCACCCCAGGGTATGAGCAGTTCTTC. Translating it yields CASTPGYEQFF. Full variable domain (remainder filled in from reference TRBV7-2 and TRBJ2-1): GAGVSQSPSNKVTEKGKDVELRCDPISGHTALYWYRQSLGQGLEFLIYFQGNSAPDKSGLPSDRFSAERTGGSVSTLTIQRTQQEDSAVYLCASTPGYEQFFGPGTRLTVL.

This clonotype showed up many times. The chain recombines TRBV19 with TRBJ2-7, with D tentatively TRBD1 or TRBD2 (5 bases each). The germline V gene has CDR1 LNHDA and CDR2 SQIVND (reference sequence). The CDR3 covers 14 residues. The germline V and J ends were trimmed by 6 bases and 6 bases, with 18 bases remaining between them. The CDR3: CASREKSGTREQYF. Here the CDR3 DNA reads TGTGCCAGTAGAGAAAAATCCGGGACGCGCGAGCAGTACTTC. The complete variable domain, with remaining parts taken from reference TRBV19 and TRBJ2-7, reads DGGITQSPKYLFRKEGQNVTLSCEQNLNHDAMYWYRQDPGQGLRLIYYSQIVNDFQKGDIAEGYSVSREKKESFPLTVTSAQKNPTAFYLCASREKSGTREQYFGPGTRLTVT.

This chain connects TRBV4-1 to TRBJ1-1; 9 nucleotides match TRBD1. Germline-derived CDR1 and CDR2 are MGHRA and YSYEKL. CDR3 size: 17 residues. J was trimmed by 5 bases and V by 2 bases; bases with no gene match: 12. In nucleotides, the CDR3 is TGCGCCAGCAGCCAATGTACGACAGGGGGACGTACGACTGAAGCTTTCTTT. This gives the protein CASSQCTTGGRTTEAFF.

On this clonotype: Germline is not matched at one junction end, which may reflect a read error. CDR3 nucleotides: TGTGCCAGCAGTGAACACAGGGGAAATGGCTGCACCTTC. It specifies CASSEHRGNGCTF. This chain joins TRBV2 and TRBJ1-2; 7 nucleotides match TRBD1. Germline V gene lookup returns CDR1 SNHLY and CDR2 FYNNEI. CDR3 length equals 13 residues.

This clonotype was recorded at least ten times. This chain joins TRBV12-3 or TRBV12-4 and TRBJ1-5, with TRBD1 identical over 9 bases. This CDR3 contains 15 residues. Trimming at V came to 8 bases and at J to 3 bases, leaving 8 bases not matched to a gene. The CDR3: CASRMGQGINQPQHF. CDR3 nucleotide sequence: TGTGCCAGCCGAATGGGACAGGGTATCAATCAGCCCCAGCATTTT.

This clonotype was seen more than once but under ten times. V and J are TRBV4-2 and TRBJ2-7; the D gene is possibly TRBD1 (6 bases). The CDR3 runs to 17 residues. Trimming removed 0 bases at V and 2 bases at J, with 17 bases between. Germline V gives CDR1 LGHNA, CDR2 YNFKEQ. The CDR3: CASSQETGPDTPYEQYF. The DNA for the CDR3 is TGTGCCAGCAGCCAAGAAACAGGGCCGGATACACCCTACGAGCAGTACTTC.

This clonotype was found once. An end of the junction differs from the germline gene, which may be a read error. The chain employs TRBV19 and TRBJ2-6, with 8 nucleotides matching TRBD1. CDR1 and CDR2 (germline): LNHDA, SQIVND (reference sequence). The CDR3 sequence is 11 residues long. The CDR3 spells CASRDRGGEAF. Here the CDR3 DNA reads TGTGCCAGCCGCGACAGGGGCGGTGAAGCTTTC.

This clonotype came up many times. The chain couples TRBV19 to TRBJ2-2; tentatively, D is TRBD1 or TRBD2 (5 bases each). The CDR3 contains 14 residues. Trimming stripped 5 bases from V and 5 bases from J, with 12 bases between. The germline V gene has CDR1 LNHDA and CDR2 SQIVND (reference sequence). This CDR3 is CASSRGGQTGELFF. The CDR3 DNA follows: TGTGCCAGTAGTCGGGGCGGGCAAACCGGGGAGCTGTTTTTT.

The chain links TRBV12-3 or TRBV12-4 to TRBJ2-7; 10 nucleotides agree with TRBD1. This CDR3 has 14 amino acids. With V trimmed by 7 bases and J by 4 bases, 7 bases remained unmatched. The CDR3 region has the DNA TGTGCCAGCACCGGACAGGGGGTATATTACGAGCAGTACTTC. The encoded protein is CASTGQGVYYEQYF.

The V call is TRBV7-8, the J call TRBJ2-5; D gene ambiguous. The V gene lost 11 bases and the J gene lost 6 bases, with 10 bases spanning the gap. This CDR3 spans 10 amino acids. The germline V gene encodes CDR1 SGHVS and CDR2 FQNEAQ. The chain's CDR3 is CARAPQTQYF. The DNA for the CDR3 is TGTGCCCGCGCCCCACAGACCCAGTACTTC.

To note about this clonotype: A much larger clonotype is one base distant, so this may be a read error. This rearrangement joins TRBV19 to TRBJ2-5; D is undetermined. Per germline, CDR1 LNHDA and CDR2 SQIVND (reference sequence). CDR3 size: 13 residues. In DNA form, the CDR3 reads TGTGTCAGTAGTCGACCGAGGCAAGAGACCCAGTACTTC. It specifies CVSSRPRQETQYF.

This clonotype was detected a few times. V gene TRBV5-8 combines with J gene TRBJ2-7, with 7 nucleotides matching TRBD1. J was trimmed by 0 bases and V by 4 bases; bases with no gene match: 7. This CDR3 spans 15 amino acids. Germline CDR1 is SGHTS and CDR2 is YDEGEE. The CDR3 protein is CASSRGQDLSYEQYF. For the CDR3, the DNA is TGTGCCAGCAGCAGAGGACAGGACCTCTCCTACGAGCAGTACTTC.

In its sample, this clonotype was seen many times. The genes are TRBV14 and TRBJ2-5; D is uncertain. This CDR3 region has 13 residues. Germline values: CDR1 SGHDN, CDR2 FVKESK. V was pared by 4 bases and J by 0 bases, with 6 bases between. CDR3 DNA: TGTGCCAGCAGCCGACGGCACCAAGAGACCCAGTACTTC. Translation: CASSRRHQETQYF. The full variable domain, its missing parts supplied by reference TRBV14 and TRBJ2-5, is EAGVTQFPSHSVIEKGQTVTLRCDPISGHDNLYWYRRVMGKEIKFLLHFVKESKQDESGMPNNRFLAERTGGTYSTLKVQPAELEDSGVYFCASSRRHQETQYFGPGTRLLVL.

The chain recombines TRBV20-1 with TRBJ1-1; a weak D match, TRBD1 (5 bases). Germline loops: CDR1 DFQATT, CDR2 SNEGSKA (reference sequence). The CDR3 loop spans 14 amino acids. The V end lost 3 bases, the J end lost 4 bases, and 15 bases lay between the germline ends. The CDR3 loop reads CSASLSRGLTEAFF. CDR3 DNA: TGCAGTGCTAGCCTATCACGGGGCCTCACTGAAGCTTTCTTT.

The V and J genes are TRBV20-1 and TRBJ2-2; 7 nucleotides line up with TRBD1. CDR3 length equals 14 residues. Germline trimming cut 2 bases from V and 6 bases from J; bases unmatched to any gene: 6. The germline CDR1 and CDR2 sequences are DFQATT and SNEGSKA (reference sequence). This CDR3 is CSARKTGHSGELFF. In nucleotides, the CDR3 is TGCAGTGCTAGAAAGACAGGGCATTCCGGGGAGCTGTTTTTT.

The rearrangement uses TRBV4-3 and TRBJ1-2; no firm D call. CDR3 length: 16 residues. V was shortened by 0 bases and J by 3 bases, with 14 bases between the two germline ends. Germline CDR1 and CDR2: LGHNA and YSLEER. The CDR3 DNA follows: TGCGCCAGCAGCCAAGAGGATTTGAGACGTCACTATGGCTACACCTTC. It encodes CASSQEDLRRHYGYTF.

The chain couples TRBV6-2 or TRBV6-3 to TRBJ2-7; TRBD2 might be the D (6 bases). Between the trimmed V and J ends, which lost 2 bases and 3 bases, there was a span of 11 bases. The CDR3 has 14 amino acids. Germline V gene data show CDR1 as MNHEY and CDR2 as SVGEGT. CDR3 residues: CASSYRSGVYEQYF. CDR3 DNA sequence: TGTGCCAGCAGTTACCGCTCGGGGGTCTACGAGCAGTACTTC.

This clonotype came up many times. The J gene is TRBJ1-1, the V gene TRBV10-3; D not resolved. The germline V gene encodes CDR1 ENHRY and CDR2 SYGVKD. The CDR3 has 18 amino acids. V dropped 4 bases and J dropped 1 base, with 22 bases sitting between them. The CDR3 DNA reads as TGTGCCATCAGTGTTTTGGGTCGGAGTGCCCCAAAGAACACTGAAGCTTTCTTT. It encodes CAISVLGRSAPKNTEAFF.

The rearrangement links TRBV29-1 to TRBJ2-7; D not certain. This CDR3 has 12 amino acids. Germline V gives CDR1 SQVTM, CDR2 ANQGSEA. The CDR3 here is CSAPRAGYEQYF. CDR3 DNA: TGCAGTGCCCCACGGGCCGGCTACGAGCAGTACTTC.

This clonotype was observed a single time. The chain recombines TRBV10-1 with TRBJ1-5; no clear D. V was shortened by 7 bases and J by 8 bases, with 15 bases between the two germline ends. The CDR3 consists of 13 residues. The germline CDR1 and CDR2 sequences are WNHNN and SYGVQD (reference sequence). In DNA, the CDR3 is TGCGCCAGCAAGGGAAGGCCCTCAGAGCCCCAGCATTTT. This gives the protein CASKGRPSEPQHF.